Below, 16 T cell receptor beta chains from the same sample are listed, as sequenced in a study of OX40 agonist ivuxolimab in advanced cancers. The method was immunoSEQ multiplex PCR; TCRdb's version includes in-frame clones alone and lacks a portion of them. The sample shows some 100,000 clones, 92% of them seen only once. The source material was CD4+ or CD8+ T cells sorted from blood, sampled in a trial of the OX40 agonist ivuxolimab. Receptors originate from an adult with an advanced solid tumor such as melanoma, head and neck, liver or kidney cancer.

This sequence joins TRBV11-2 and TRBJ2-3, with 7 bases fitting TRBD2. Per germline, CDR1 SGHAT and CDR2 FQNNGV. The CDR3 consists of 14 residues. The V and J ends lost 4 bases and 2 bases, in that order; junction bases with no gene match: 3. CDR3 sequence reads: CASSSGLPTDTQYF. The CDR3 nucleotides read TGTGCCAGCAGCTCGGGACTACCCACAGATACGCAGTATTTT.

This chain connects TRBV18 to TRBJ2-7; D call uncertain. The V and J ends lost 6 bases and 2 bases respectively, with 14 bases between them. The CDR3 consists of 14 residues. Per the germline V gene, CDR1 is KGHSH and CDR2 is LQKENI. The CDR3 protein is CASSYNPRTYEQYF. CDR3 nucleotides: TGTGCCAGCTCCTACAATCCCAGGACCTACGAGCAGTACTTC.

V and J are TRBV27 and TRBJ1-5; 7 bases agree with TRBD1. The CDR3 contains 14 residues. J was trimmed by 2 bases and V by 5 bases; bases with no gene match: 3. Germline assignment: CDR1 MNHEY and CDR2 SMNVEV (reference sequence). This chain's CDR3 is CASSPDRGNQPQHF. In DNA, the CDR3 is TGTGCCAGCAGTCCAGACAGGGGCAATCAGCCCCAGCATTTT.

The V and J genes are TRBV20-1 and TRBJ1-1; D is unclear. The V and J ends lost 5 bases and 1 base respectively, with 2 bases between them. Germline CDR1 reads DFQATT; CDR2 reads SNEGSKA (reference sequence). The CDR3 spans 10 residues. The CDR3 sequence: CSAGNTEAFF. The CDR3 DNA reads TGCAGTGCTGGGAACACTGAAGCTTTCTTT.

The chain carries TRBV19 and TRBJ2-1; unclear D gene. Trimming cost V 4 bases and J 10 bases, with 8 bases left between them. Germline CDR1 LNHDA, CDR2 SQIVND (reference sequence). CDR3 length: 11 amino acids. CDR3 region: CASSTKEEQFF. CDR3 DNA sequence: TGTGCCAGTAGTACAAAGGAAGAGCAGTTCTTC.

The CDR3 bases are TGCGCCAGCAGCCAAGGCGAACGCAGTGGGGCCGCAATTTATGGCTACACCTTC. This encodes CASSQGERSGAAIYGYTF. The chain carries TRBV4-1 and TRBJ1-2; possible D gene TRBD1, 5 bases. The CDR3 is 18 residues long. Deletions cut 1 base from V and 5 bases from J, with 23 bases between. Germline V gives CDR1 MGHRA, CDR2 YSYEKL.

The chain is built from TRBV6-5 and TRBJ1-1, with TRBD1 matching over 12 bases. This CDR3 contains 16 residues. From germline, CDR1 is MNHEY and CDR2 SVGAGI. The V and J ends lost 4 bases and 2 bases, in that order; junction bases with no gene match: 5. DNA for the CDR3: TGTGCCAGCAGTTCCGGGACAGGGGGCCTCAACACTGAAGCTTTCTTT. It codes for CASSSGTGGLNTEAFF.

The chain recombines TRBV5-1 with TRBJ1-5, with 8 nucleotides matching TRBD1. Per the germline V gene, CDR1 is SGHRS and CDR2 is YFSETQ. The J segment lost 3 bases and the V segment lost 3 bases, leaving 5 bases of the junction unmatched. This CDR3 has 15 amino acids. This CDR3 reads CASSSTGAFNQPQHF. CDR3 nucleotide sequence: TGCGCCAGCAGCTCGACAGGGGCCTTCAATCAGCCCCAGCATTTT.

The rearrangement uses TRBV6-1 and TRBJ1-2, with TRBD1 matching 8 bases. CDR1 is MNHNS, CDR2 SASEGT, per germline. The V and J ends lost 10 bases and 4 bases, in that order; junction bases with no gene match: 5. There are 12 residues in the CDR3. The CDR3 here is CATPGQVYGYTF. The CDR3 bases are TGTGCCACTCCGGGACAGGTCTATGGCTACACCTTC.

In its sample, this clone was seen once. The rearrangement links TRBV11-2 to TRBJ1-2; 8 bases match TRBD1. CDR3 size: 14 residues. The germline V gene encodes CDR1 SGHAT and CDR2 FQNNGV. J was trimmed by 5 bases and V by 5 bases; bases with no gene match: 7. DNA of the CDR3: TGTGCCAGCAGCCCCGGACAGGGTCGGTATGGCTACACCTTC. Translated: CASSPGQGRYGYTF.

The chain is built from TRBV7-9 and TRBJ2-7, with 9 bases identical to TRBD1. CDR3 length: 14 amino acids. Germline lookup yields CDR1 SEHNR and CDR2 FQNEAQ (reference sequence). V lost 5 bases, J lost 7 bases, and 9 bases stayed unmatched. CDR3 loop: CASSPRTGVVEQYF. The CDR3 bases are TGTGCCAGCAGCCCCCGGACAGGGGTGGTGGAGCAGTACTTC.

Written as DNA, the CDR3 is TGTGCCAGTAGCGACCGGGACAGGAGCACAGATACGCAGTATTTT. It is translated as CASSDRDRSTDTQYF. The V call is TRBV19, the J call TRBJ2-3, with 8 bases that match TRBD1. V lost 6 bases and J lost 0; bases outside the gene matches: 5. Germline CDR1 LNHDA, CDR2 SQIVND (reference sequence). The length of the CDR3 is 15 residues. Looking up the rest from reference TRBV19 and TRBJ2-3 gives the full variable domain: DGGITQSPKYLFRKEGQNVTLSCEQNLNHDAMYWYRQDPGQGLRLIYYSQIVNDFQKGDIAEGYSVSREKKESFPLTVTSAQKNPTAFYLCASSDRDRSTDTQYFGPGTRLTVL.

A remark on this clone: This CDR3 is also generated by other DNA sequences in the sample. The gene calls are TRBV6-1 and TRBJ2-7; D ambiguous. Trimming took 5 bases from V and 3 from J, leaving 5 bases between them. The CDR3 consists of 11 residues. CDR1 and CDR2 (germline): MNHNS, SASEGT. The CDR3: CASSYVYEQYF. The CDR3 DNA is TGTGCCAGCAGTTACGTCTACGAGCAGTACTTC.

DNA of the CDR3: TGTGCCTCGGGACAGGGAGCCTACGAGCAGTACTTC. Residues: CASGQGAYEQYF. The rearrangement uses TRBV7-1 and TRBJ2-7, with 9 bases fitting TRBD1. TRBV7-1 is known as an ORF, though its function is uncertain. This CDR3 spans 12 amino acids. V shed 11 bases and J 2 bases; nucleotides not matched to a gene: 4.

V usage is TRBV2 and J usage is TRBJ2-7; 7 nucleotides match TRBD1. The V gene's germline CDR1 is SNHLY and CDR2 FYNNEI. CDR3 size: 13 residues. Trimming took 7 bases from V and 2 from J; bases not matched to a gene: 5. The chain's CDR3 is CASTGTVTYEQYF. For the CDR3, the DNA is TGTGCCAGCACTGGGACAGTAACCTACGAGCAGTACTTC.

In this sample, this clone turned up once. The chain recombines TRBV19 with TRBJ2-2, with D uncertain. Trimming took off 7 bases at V and 7 bases at J, with 10 bases between the two ends. The CDR3 loop spans 12 amino acids. The germline V gene encodes CDR1 LNHDA and CDR2 SQIVND (reference sequence). The CDR3 DNA is TGTGCCAGTAACTCAGGAATCGGGGAGCTGTTTTTT. This gives the protein CASNSGIGELFF.